This T cell receptor beta chain originates from a study of T-cell reconstitution after alpha-beta-depleted transplantation in children. Molecular barcoding with unique molecular identifiers was used for the TCRbeta library. TCRdb re-called the PCR reads with MiXCR, one entry per CDR3 protein. The sample includes about 240,000 distinct CDR3 sequences, about 25% seen only once; the top ten take less than 3.5%. The length of the CDR3 is 14 residues. The ends were cut back, 5 bases at V and 0 bases at J, with 7 bases in the middle. This clonotype was counted at least ten times. The sample here was PBMCs, taken before TCRalphabeta/CD19-depleted stem cell transplant. The TCR originated in a girl aged 2 to 9 with Fanconi anemia, due to receive a stem cell transplant. The J gene is TRBJ1-4, the V gene TRBV12-3 or TRBV12-4; D is ambiguous. CDR3 sequence: CASSDRTTNEKLFF. CDR3 sequence (DNA): TGTGCCAGCAGTGATCGGACAACTAATGAAAAACTGTTTTTT.